This TCR beta chain came from a study of OX40 agonist ivuxolimab in advanced cancers. Overall study results and limits: The antigens recognized by the expanded peripheral T cells, that is their antigen specificity, were not determined.

Notes on this clone: Its antigen is not identified.

Trimming took 3 bases from V and 0 from J; bases not matched to a gene: 5. The CDR3 covers 17 residues. Germline V CDR1 and CDR2: MGHRA, YSYEKL. Patients were ineligible given autoimmune disease history or systemic immunosuppression. Assay: immunoSEQ multiplex PCR; the TCRdb copy retains only in-frame clones and omits some. The data contain about 73,000 clones, 75% to 95% of them seen just once; the ten biggest clones take up 0.5% to 0.55%. The sequenced sample was CD4+ or CD8+ T cells sorted from blood, obtained in a trial of the OX40 agonist ivuxolimab. This sequence was found in an adult with an advanced solid tumor such as melanoma, head and neck, liver or kidney cancer. The V call is TRBV4-1, the J call TRBJ2-5, with 12 bases matching TRBD2. CDR3 loop: CASSQRTSGANQETQYF. The DNA of the CDR3 is TGCGCCAGCAGCCAGCGGACTAGCGGGGCCAACCAAGAGACCCAGTACTTC.